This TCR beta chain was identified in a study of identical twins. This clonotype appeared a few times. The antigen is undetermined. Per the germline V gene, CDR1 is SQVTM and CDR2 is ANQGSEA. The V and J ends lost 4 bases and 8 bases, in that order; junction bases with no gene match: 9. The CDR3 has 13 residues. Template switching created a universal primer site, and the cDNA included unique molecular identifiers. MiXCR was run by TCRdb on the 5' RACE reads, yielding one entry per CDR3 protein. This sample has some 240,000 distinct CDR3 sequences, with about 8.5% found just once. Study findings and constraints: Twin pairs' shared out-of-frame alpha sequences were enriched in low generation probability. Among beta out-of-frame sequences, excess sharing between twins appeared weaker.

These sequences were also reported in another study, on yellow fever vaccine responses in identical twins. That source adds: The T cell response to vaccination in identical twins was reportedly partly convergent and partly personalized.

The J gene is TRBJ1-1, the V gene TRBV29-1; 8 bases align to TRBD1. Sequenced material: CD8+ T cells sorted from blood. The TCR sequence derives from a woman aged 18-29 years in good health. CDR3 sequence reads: CSVGRGRWAEAFF. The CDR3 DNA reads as TGCAGCGTTGGCAGGGGGCGTTGGGCCGAAGCTTTCTTT. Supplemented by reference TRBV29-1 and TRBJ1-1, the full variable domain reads SAVISQKPSRDICQRGTSLTIQCQVDSQVTMMFWYRQQPGQSLTLIATANQGSEATYESGFVIDKFPISRPNLTFSTLTVSNMSPEDSSIYLCSVGRGRWAEAFFGQGTRLTVV.